This entry lists 30 T cell receptor beta chains sequenced from one sample in a study of T cell clonality in common variable immunodeficiency. Only in-frame clones appear in the TCRdb table, and some are missing; sequencing was by immunoSEQ multiplex PCR. Sampling found 20,000 to 30,000 clones, none seen once. Study-wide results and caveats: Common variable immunodeficiency TCR beta sequences reportedly had fewer deletions and N-nucleotide insertions.

Their target antigens are unknown. The sequenced material came from peripheral blood mononuclear cells. These receptors all come from a human donor with common variable immunodeficiency.

This clone was seen ten or more times. The CDR3 is cut off 3 residues early in the read; its end comes from the germline J gene. The chain recombines TRBV7-9 with TRBJ1-5; D uncertain. Germline CDR1 and CDR2: SEHNR and FQNEAQ (reference sequence). The CDR3 contains 12 residues. V lost 9 bases to trimming and J lost 1 base, with 7 bases between them. Partial CDR3 DNA: TGTGCCAGTTCTATCAGCAATCAGCCC. It specifies CASSISNQP. The whole CDR3 sequence is CASSISNQPQHF.

This clone was counted ten times or more. The read finishes 3 residues shy of the CDR3 end, and the germline J gene is used to complete it. The V gene is TRBV7-2, the J gene TRBJ2-3; unclear D gene. CDR1 is SGHTA, CDR2 FQGNSA, per germline. With 3 bases removed from V and 2 bases from J, the gap between germline ends came to 12 bases. The CDR3 runs 15 residues. The covered CDR3 bases are TGTGCCAGCAGCTTTGGCAGGAGCTTCACAGATACG. Amino acid sequence: CASSFGRSFTDT. From start to end, the CDR3 is CASSFGRSFTDTQYF.

In its sample, this clone was seen a few times. The read stops 3 residues short of the end of the CDR3; the missing end is completed from the germline J gene. This rearrangement joins TRBV5-5 to TRBJ2-7; TRBD1 matches 10 bases. V shed 1 base, J shed 3 bases, and the junction held 1 base outside the gene matches. The CDR3 extends over 14 amino acids. CDR1 and CDR2 (germline): SGHKS, YYEKEE (reference sequence). The covered CDR3 bases are TGTGCCAGCAGCTTGTGGGACAGGGGCTACGAG. This sequence encodes CASSLWDRGYE. The CDR3 reads in full as CASSLWDRGYEQYF.

This clone was recorded a few times. The read ends 3 residues before the CDR3 terminus; that terminus is restored from the germline J gene. V is TRBV5-1 and J is TRBJ2-7; a weak D match, TRBD1 (5 bases). Per the germline V gene, CDR1 is SGHRS and CDR2 is YFSETQ. Trimming cost V 3 bases and J 5 bases, with 15 bases left between them. This CDR3 comprises 14 residues. The CDR3 protein is CASSYSRAGNEQYF. CDR3 DNA (partial): TGCGCCAGCAGCTATTCCAGGGCCGGCAACGAG. The variable domain in full, completed from reference TRBV5-1 and TRBJ2-7, reads KAGVTQTPRYLIKTRGQQVTLSCSPISGHRSVSWYQQTPGQGLQFLFEYFSETQRNKGNFPGRFSGRQFSNSRSEMNVSTLELGDSALYLCASSYSRAGNEQYFGPGTRLTVT.

This clone is labeled large. The CDR3 end falls 3 residues outside the read, so it is completed with the germline J gene. The V and J genes are TRBV14 and TRBJ2-3; 8 bases align to TRBD1. Trimming took 4 bases from V and 2 from J; bases not matched to a gene: 5. The germline V gene encodes CDR1 SGHDN and CDR2 FVKESK. This CDR3 has 15 amino acids. CDR3 protein: CASSRTGGLTDTQYF. The sequenced CDR3 bases are TGTGCCAGCAGCCGAACAGGGGGACTCACAGATACG.

This clone has a handful of counts. From the germline J gene comes the end of the CDR3, since the read stops 3 residues before it. V is TRBV19 and J is TRBJ2-7; 10 bases align to TRBD1. The V gene's germline CDR1 is LNHDA and CDR2 SQIVND (reference sequence). V dropped 4 bases and J dropped 6; count of bases not matched to a gene: 6. The CDR3 contains 14 residues. CDR3 DNA, as far as it was read: TGTGCCAGTAGTAAGGACAGGGGGGCAGGCGAG. Amino acid sequence: CASSKDRGAGE. The CDR3 in its entirety is CASSKDRGAGEQYF.

This clone appeared a few times. CDR3 in amino acids: CSAPIVRGLQETQYF. The sequenced part of the CDR3 DNA is TGCAGTGCTCCCATCGTACGGGGGTTACAAGAGACC. The chain links TRBV20-1 to TRBJ2-5, with a possible D match to TRBD2 (6 bases). The CDR3 end lies 3 residues beyond the end of the read and is filled in from the germline J gene. The CDR3 is 15 residues long. Germline-derived CDR1 and CDR2 are DFQATT and SNEGSKA (reference sequence). Trimming stripped 5 bases from V and 2 bases from J, with 18 bases between.

About this clone itself: Read data end 3 residues before the CDR3 end; the end is taken from the germline J gene. Distinct nucleotide sequences in the sample also encode this CDR3. The V call is TRBV18, the J call TRBJ2-3; D is undetermined. The germline CDR1 and CDR2 sequences are KGHSH and LQKENI. This CDR3 is 14 amino acids long. Trimming left V 2 bases short and J 4 bases short, with 10 bases between. The part of the CDR3 DNA that was read is TGTGCCAGCTCACCAAGGGTGGGCGCAGATACG. Encoded protein: CASSPRVGADT. The whole CDR3 is CASSPRVGADTQYF.

This clone has more than one count but fewer than ten. The CDR3 loop reads CASSVGTHKETQYF. CDR3 DNA (partial): TGTGCCAGCAGCGTCGGGACTCATAAAGAGACC. The V gene is TRBV7-6, the J gene TRBJ2-5, with D tentatively TRBD2 (6 bases). The read halts 3 residues ahead of the CDR3 end, with the missing end drawn from the germline J gene. The CDR3 is 14 amino acids. V was pared by 5 bases and J by 3 bases, with 13 bases between. From germline, CDR1 is SGHVS and CDR2 FNYEAQ.

As for this clone: The missing CDR3 end, 3 residues past where the read stops, is filled in from the germline J gene. The rearrangement uses TRBV18 and TRBJ1-1, with D possibly TRBD1 on 5 matching bases. The CDR3 is 15 amino acids. V lost 2 bases, J lost 1 base, and 11 bases lay in between. Germline V gene data show CDR1 as KGHSH and CDR2 as LQKENI. The DNA read from the CDR3 is TGTGCCAGCTCACCAGGGGGGTTAGGGAACACTGAA. Its translation is CASSPGGLGNTE. The whole CDR3 sequence reads CASSPGGLGNTEAFF.

There are a few counts of this clone. The read falls 3 residues short of the CDR3 end, and the missing part is taken from the germline J gene. The chain uses TRBV20-1 and TRBJ2-7; D assignment may be TRBD1 or TRBD2 (7 bases each). Germline V gene lookup returns CDR1 DFQATT and CDR2 SNEGSKA (reference sequence). The V and J ends lost 5 bases and 3 bases respectively, with 11 bases between them. CDR3 length: 12 residues. This CDR3 is CSAGRGLYEQYF. The DNA read from the CDR3 is TGCAGTGCTGGGAGGGGGCTCTACGAG.

Remarks on this clone: The read stops 3 residues short of the end of the CDR3; the missing end is completed from the germline J gene. The chain employs TRBV18 and TRBJ2-7; 10 nucleotides align to TRBD2. Losses at the gene ends were 4 bases for V and 0 bases for J; bases not matched to a gene: 9. Germline CDR1 KGHSH, CDR2 LQKENI. CDR3 length: 17 residues. The CDR3 DNA, read in part, is TGTGCCAGCTCACTCCTCGCACTAGCGGGGCCCTCCTACGAG. It translates to CASSLLALAGPSYE. The full CDR3 sequence reads CASSLLALAGPSYEQYF.

This clone was recorded a few times. The read is 3 residues too short to cover the CDR3 end, so that end is filled in from the germline J gene. The chain joins TRBV7-9 to TRBJ1-3, with TRBD1 as a possible D gene (6 bases). V lost 5 bases and J lost 3, with 14 bases in between. The CDR3 is 15 amino acids. Germline lookup yields CDR1 SEHNR and CDR2 FQNEAQ (reference sequence). The sequenced CDR3 bases are TGTGCCAGCAGCCTTCCCGGGGACAATGGAAACACC. It yields the protein CASSLPGDNGNT. The complete CDR3 reads CASSLPGDNGNTIYF. The full variable domain, in which reference TRBV7-9 and TRBJ1-3 provide the parts outside the CDR3, is DTGVSQNPRHKITKRGQNVTFRCDPISEHNRLYWYRQTLGQGPEFLTYFQNEAQLEKSRLLSDRFSAERPKGSFSTLEIQRTEQGDSAMYLCASSLPGDNGNTIYFGEGSWLTVV.

To note about this clone: Read data end 3 residues before the CDR3 end; the end is taken from the germline J gene. The gene calls are TRBV7-9 and TRBJ2-7; D ambiguous. CDR1 and CDR2 from the germline V gene are SEHNR and FQNEAQ (reference sequence). V lost 5 bases to trimming and J lost 6 bases, with 11 bases between them. This CDR3 region has 12 residues. The CDR3 loop is CASSLTSGEQYF. CDR3 DNA, as far as it was read: TGTGCCAGCAGCCTCACGTCGGGCGAG.

This clone appeared a few times. The observed sequence ends 3 residues before the CDR3 terminus, with the missing tail filled in from the germline J gene. The V gene is TRBV20-1, the J gene TRBJ1-5; 8 bases are a match to TRBD1. The CDR3 is made up of 15 amino acids. Per germline, CDR1 DFQATT and CDR2 SNEGSKA (reference sequence). J lost 2 bases, V lost 4 bases, and 7 bases had no gene match. CDR3 protein: CSANGQGAGNQPQHF. The sequenced part of the CDR3 DNA is TGCAGTGCTAACGGACAGGGCGCAGGCAATCAGCCC.

In regard to this clone: The DNA ends 3 residues before the CDR3 does, and the rest of the CDR3 is filled in from the germline J gene. The chain has TRBV18 and TRBJ1-1; 7 nucleotides match TRBD1. Trimming took 1 base from V and 0 from J; bases not matched to a gene: 5. Germline CDR1 is KGHSH and CDR2 is LQKENI. The CDR3 covers 16 residues. CDR3 DNA (partial): TGTGCCAGCTCACCACTCCCCCAGGGGGTGAACACTGAA. Translating gives CASSPLPQGVNTE. Given in full, the CDR3 is CASSPLPQGVNTEAFF.

This clone was seen more than once but under ten times. The missing CDR3 end, 3 residues past where the read stops, is filled in from the germline J gene. This chain uses TRBV5-3 with TRBJ1-3; 7 nucleotides match TRBD1. TRBV5-3 is placed among ORFs of uncertain function. This CDR3 has 14 amino acids. Unmatched junction bases numbered 0, after V lost 0 bases and J lost 3 bases. The CDR3 sequence is CARSLGQGGNTIYF. The sequenced CDR3 bases are TGTGCCAGAAGCTTGGGACAGGGTGGAAACACC.

This clone showed up many times. Partial CDR3 DNA: TGTGCCAGCGGCTCCGACAGGGTAAATGAAAAA. It is translated as CASGSDRVNEK. The entire CDR3 protein reads CASGSDRVNEKLFF. The gene calls are TRBV7-9 and TRBJ1-4, with 7 bases aligning to TRBD1. The read halts 3 residues ahead of the CDR3 end, with the missing end drawn from the germline J gene. CDR1 is SEHNR, CDR2 FQNEAQ, per germline (reference sequence). The CDR3 runs 14 residues. The V and J ends lost 8 bases and 5 bases, in that order; junction bases with no gene match: 8.

This clone came up a few times. The read falls 3 residues short of the CDR3 end, and the missing part is taken from the germline J gene. This chain links TRBV30 with TRBJ2-7; no reliable D call. Germline-derived CDR1 and CDR2 are GTSNPN and SVGIG (reference sequence). This CDR3 region has 14 residues. V gave up 1 base and J gave up 0 bases, with 10 bases separating them. The CDR3 region is CAWSESLSSYEQYF. The sequenced part of the CDR3 DNA is TGTGCCTGGAGTGAGAGCCTGAGCTCCTACGAG.

A remark on this clone: Sequencing ends 3 residues short of the CDR3 end; the germline J gene provides the rest. The chain employs TRBV2 and TRBJ1-2, with D possibly matching TRBD1 (5 bases). The CDR3 has 13 amino acids. Germline assignment: CDR1 SNHLY and CDR2 FYNNEI. Trimming took off 7 bases at V and 2 bases at J, with 11 bases between the two ends. The part of the CDR3 DNA that was read is TGTGCCAGCATGCGGGGCCAAAACTATGGC. This encodes CASMRGQNYG. The CDR3, in full, reads CASMRGQNYGYTF.

This clone was seen at least ten times. The CDR3 spells CACGAAGQGEQYF. The DNA read from the CDR3 is TGTGCCTGCGGTGCGGCAGGGCAAGGCGAG. The V and J genes are TRBV6-1 and TRBJ2-7; maybe TRBD1 (5 bases). Read coverage stops 3 residues before the CDR3 terminus; the germline J gene supplies the remainder. Trimming removed 11 bases at V and 6 bases at J, with 20 bases between. This CDR3 region has 13 residues. The germline V gene has CDR1 MNHNS and CDR2 SASEGT.

This clone was recorded a few times. The DNA ends 3 residues before the CDR3 does, and the rest of the CDR3 is filled in from the germline J gene. The chain is built from TRBV20-1 and TRBJ1-1; TRBD1 is a possible D gene (6 bases). V was trimmed by 6 bases and J by 0 bases, leaving 17 bases between them. CDR3 length: 15 amino acids. The germline gives CDR1 DFQATT, CDR2 SNEGSKA (reference sequence). The CDR3 region is CSALPPTGLNTEAFF. Incomplete CDR3 DNA: TGCAGTGCCCTCCCCCCGACAGGATTGAACACTGAA.

This clone has only a few counts. From the germline J gene comes the end of the CDR3, since the read stops 3 residues before it. The chain combines TRBV20-1 with TRBJ2-7; the match to TRBD2 covers 11 bases. J lost 6 bases, V lost 3 bases, and 7 bases had no gene match. Germline values: CDR1 DFQATT, CDR2 SNEGSKA (reference sequence). The CDR3 length is 14 residues. CDR3 DNA, as far as it was read: TGCAGTGCTAGCTTAGCGGGAGGGCCCGCCGAG. It codes for CSASLAGGPAE. In full, the CDR3 reads CSASLAGGPAEQYF.

This clone was found many times. The read falls 3 residues short of the CDR3 end, and the missing part is taken from the germline J gene. The V and J genes are TRBV19 and TRBJ2-3; TRBD2 matches at 8 bases. V lost 2 bases, J lost 5 bases, and 6 bases stayed unmatched. The germline V gene has CDR1 LNHDA and CDR2 SQIVND (reference sequence). CDR3 length equals 15 residues. The chain's CDR3 is CASSITGRGGDTQYF. The CDR3 bases that were read are TGTGCCAGTAGTATAACCGGGAGGGGAGGAGATACG. Full variable domain (rest looked up from reference TRBV19 and TRBJ2-3): DGGITQSPKYLFRKEGQNVTLSCEQNLNHDAMYWYRQDPGQGLRLIYYSQIVNDFQKGDIAEGYSVSREKKESFPLTVTSAQKNPTAFYLCASSITGRGGDTQYFGPGTRLTVL.

By share, this clone ranks as medium-sized. The read finishes 3 residues shy of the CDR3 end, and the germline J gene is used to complete it. The chain links TRBV5-5 to TRBJ2-7; TRBD2 is a possible D gene (6 bases). CDR3 length: 15 amino acids. Germline assignment: CDR1 SGHKS and CDR2 YYEKEE (reference sequence). The V end lost 0 bases, the J end lost 3 bases, and 13 bases lay between the germline ends. CDR3 residues: CASSLAPGGDYEQYF. The part of the CDR3 DNA that was read is TGTGCCAGCAGCTTGGCCCCCGGGGGTGACTACGAG. Combining the CDR3 with reference TRBV5-5 and TRBJ2-7 gives the whole variable domain DAGVTQSPTHLIKTRGQQVTLRCSPISGHKSVSWYQQVLGQGPQFIFQYYEKEERGRGNFPDRFSARQFPNYSSELNVNALLLGDSALYLCASSLAPGGDYEQYFGPGTRLTVT.

Only a few counts were recorded for this clone. Coverage ceases 3 residues before the CDR3 finishes, and the germline J gene fills in the end. The J gene is TRBJ2-2, the V gene TRBV19, with TRBD1 matching over 7 bases. V was clipped by 6 bases and J by 6 bases; unmatched bases: 10. The CDR3 totals 15 residues. Germline-derived CDR1 and CDR2 are LNHDA and SQIVND (reference sequence). The covered CDR3 bases are TGTGCCAGTAGGGGACAGCCCCAAACCCCCGGGGAG. The encoded protein is CASRGQPQTPGE. The full CDR3 protein is CASRGQPQTPGELFF.

This clone was observed at least ten times. The CDR3 end falls 3 residues outside the read, so it is completed with the germline J gene. The V and J genes are TRBV7-9 and TRBJ2-1; 8 positions match TRBD2. J lost 3 bases, V lost 5 bases, and 6 bases had no gene match. Germline V gives CDR1 SEHNR, CDR2 FQNEAQ (reference sequence). The CDR3 runs 15 residues. The CDR3 protein is CASSLPGGNYNEQFF. Partial CDR3 DNA: TGTGCCAGCAGCCTACCGGGGGGGAACTACAATGAG.

This clone was found many times. Read sequence stops 3 residues before the CDR3 end, and the germline J gene provides the missing end. V gene TRBV2 combines with J gene TRBJ2-1; D remains ambiguous. V was trimmed by 6 bases and J by 7 bases, leaving 4 bases between them. The CDR3 length is 10 residues. Germline V gives CDR1 SNHLY, CDR2 FYNNEI. The CDR3 bases that were read are TGTGCCAGCAGGAGGAATGAG. It translates to CASRRNE. The whole CDR3 region reads CASRRNEQFF.

In its sample, this clone was seen many times. The read terminates 3 residues ahead of where the CDR3 ends, so the germline J gene completes it. The chain uses TRBV18 and TRBJ1-2, with TRBD1 matching 8 bases. The CDR3 consists of 13 residues. Trimming at V came to 4 bases and at J to 4 bases, leaving 2 bases not matched to a gene. Germline CDR1 KGHSH, CDR2 LQKENI. Incomplete CDR3 DNA: TGTGCCAGCTCACGGACAGGGAGCTATGGC. Its translation: CASSRTGSYG. The CDR3 reads in full as CASSRTGSYGYTF.

As concerns this clone: The read gets to within 3 residues of the CDR3 end, and the germline J gene fills in the rest. The sample contains more than one DNA sequence encoding this CDR3. The genes are TRBV6-1 and TRBJ1-2; 8 bases agree with TRBD1. The J segment lost 3 bases and the V segment lost 0 bases, leaving 0 bases of the junction unmatched. The germline gives CDR1 MNHNS, CDR2 SASEGT. CDR3 length: 14 amino acids. The CDR3 loop reads CASSEAQGDYGYTF. CDR3 DNA, as far as it was read: TGTGCCAGCAGTGAAGCACAGGGGGACTATGGC.